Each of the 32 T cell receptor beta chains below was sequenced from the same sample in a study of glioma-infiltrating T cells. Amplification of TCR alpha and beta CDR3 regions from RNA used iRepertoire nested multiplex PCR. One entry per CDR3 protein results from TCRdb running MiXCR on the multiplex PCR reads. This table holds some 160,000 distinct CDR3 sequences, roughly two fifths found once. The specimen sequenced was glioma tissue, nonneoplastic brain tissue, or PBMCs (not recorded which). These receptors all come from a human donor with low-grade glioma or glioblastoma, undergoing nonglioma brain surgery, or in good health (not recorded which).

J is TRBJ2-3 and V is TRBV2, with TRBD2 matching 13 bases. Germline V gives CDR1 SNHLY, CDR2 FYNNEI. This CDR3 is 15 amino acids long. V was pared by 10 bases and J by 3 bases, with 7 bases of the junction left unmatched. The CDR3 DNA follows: TGTGCCAACTCCCAGACTAGCGGGAGGACAGATACGCAGTATTTT. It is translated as CANSQTSGRTDTQYF. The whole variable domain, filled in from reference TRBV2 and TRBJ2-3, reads EPEVTQTPSHQVTQMGQEVILRCVPISNHLYFYWYRQILGQKVEFLVSFYNNEISEKSEIFDDQFSVERPDGSNFTLKIRSTKLEDSAMYFCANSQTSGRTDTQYFGPGTRLTVL.

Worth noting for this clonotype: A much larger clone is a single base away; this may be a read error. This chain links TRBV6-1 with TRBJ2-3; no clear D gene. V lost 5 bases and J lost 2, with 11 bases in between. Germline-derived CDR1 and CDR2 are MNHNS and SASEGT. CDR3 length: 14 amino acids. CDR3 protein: CASSLGPPTDTQYF. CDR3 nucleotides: TGTGCCAGCAGTCTAGGACCGCCCACAGATACGCAGTATTTT.

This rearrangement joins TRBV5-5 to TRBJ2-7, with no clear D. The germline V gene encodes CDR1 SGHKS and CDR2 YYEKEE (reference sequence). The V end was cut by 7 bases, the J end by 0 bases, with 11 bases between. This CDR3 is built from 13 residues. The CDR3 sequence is CASAPAVSYEQYF. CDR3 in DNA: TGTGCCAGCGCCCCGGCCGTCTCCTACGAGCAGTACTTC.

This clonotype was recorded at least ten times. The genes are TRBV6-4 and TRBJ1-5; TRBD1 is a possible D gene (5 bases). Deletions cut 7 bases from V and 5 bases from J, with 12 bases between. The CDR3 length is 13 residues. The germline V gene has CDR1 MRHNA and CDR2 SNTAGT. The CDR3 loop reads CASIREGHQPQHF. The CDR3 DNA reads TGTGCCAGCATAAGGGAGGGGCATCAGCCCCAGCATTTT.

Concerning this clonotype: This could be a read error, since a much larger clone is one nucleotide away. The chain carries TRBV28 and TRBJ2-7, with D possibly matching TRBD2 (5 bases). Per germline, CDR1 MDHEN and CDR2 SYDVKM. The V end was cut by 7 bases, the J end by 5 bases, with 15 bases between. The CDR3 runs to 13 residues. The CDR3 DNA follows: TGTGCCAGCATACCTAGCTGGATCCACGAGCAGTACTTC. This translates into CASIPSWIHEQYF.

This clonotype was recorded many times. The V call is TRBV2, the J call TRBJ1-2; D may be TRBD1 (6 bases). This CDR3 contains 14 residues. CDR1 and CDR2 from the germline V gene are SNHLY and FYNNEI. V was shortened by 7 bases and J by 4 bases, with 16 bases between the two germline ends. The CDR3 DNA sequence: TGTGCCAGCACCTCCTCTCAGGGGACCTATGGCTACACCTTC. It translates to CASTSSQGTYGYTF.

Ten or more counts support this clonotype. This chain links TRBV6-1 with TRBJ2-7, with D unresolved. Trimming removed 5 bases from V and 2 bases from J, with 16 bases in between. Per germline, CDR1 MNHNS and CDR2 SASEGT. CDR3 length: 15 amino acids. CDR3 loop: CASSYSPTVAYEQYF. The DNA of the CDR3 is TGTGCCAGCAGTTATAGTCCTACTGTTGCCTACGAGCAGTACTTC.

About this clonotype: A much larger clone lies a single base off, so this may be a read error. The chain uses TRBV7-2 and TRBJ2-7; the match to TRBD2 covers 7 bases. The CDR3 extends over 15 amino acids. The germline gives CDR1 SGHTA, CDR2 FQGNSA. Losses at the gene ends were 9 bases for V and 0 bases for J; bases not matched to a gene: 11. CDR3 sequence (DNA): TGTGCCAGAAGCACCTCAGCGGGGAGCTCCTACGAGCAGTACTTC. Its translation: CARSTSAGSSYEQYF.

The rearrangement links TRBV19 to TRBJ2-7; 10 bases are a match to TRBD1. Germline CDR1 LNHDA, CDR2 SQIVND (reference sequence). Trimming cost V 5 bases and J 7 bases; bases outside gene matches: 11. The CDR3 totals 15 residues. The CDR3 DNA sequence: TGTGCCAGTAGTCCCCCGGGACAGGGGAAGGGGGAGCAGTACTTC. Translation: CASSPPGQGKGEQYF.

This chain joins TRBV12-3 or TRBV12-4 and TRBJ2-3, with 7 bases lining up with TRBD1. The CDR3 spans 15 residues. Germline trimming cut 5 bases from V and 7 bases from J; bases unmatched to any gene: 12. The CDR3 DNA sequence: TGTGCCAGCAGTCCCCACGGGACAGTGACACATACGCAGTATTTT. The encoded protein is CASSPHGTVTHTQYF.

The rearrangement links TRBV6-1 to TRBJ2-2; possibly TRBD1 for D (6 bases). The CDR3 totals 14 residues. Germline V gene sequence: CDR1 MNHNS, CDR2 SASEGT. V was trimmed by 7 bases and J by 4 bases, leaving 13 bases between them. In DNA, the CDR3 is TGTGCCAGCACTCCTGACAGGCTCACCGGGGAGCTGTTTTTT. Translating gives CASTPDRLTGELFF.

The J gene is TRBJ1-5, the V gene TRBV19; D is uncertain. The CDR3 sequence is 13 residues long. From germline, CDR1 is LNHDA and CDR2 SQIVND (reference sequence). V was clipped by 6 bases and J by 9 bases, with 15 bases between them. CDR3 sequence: CASSASGGRPQHF. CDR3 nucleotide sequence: TGTGCCAGTAGCGCCTCCGGCGGTCGGCCCCAGCATTTT.

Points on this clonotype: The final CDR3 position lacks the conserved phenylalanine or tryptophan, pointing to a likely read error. CDR3 DNA sequence: TGCGCCAGCAGCTTACAAGAGGGGGGGACCCAGTACCTC. Translating it yields CASSLQEGGTQYL. This chain links TRBV7-3 with TRBJ2-5; D could derive from TRBD1 or TRBD2 (6 bases each). The CDR3 has 13 residues. Germline lookup yields CDR1 SGHTA and CDR2 FQGTGA.

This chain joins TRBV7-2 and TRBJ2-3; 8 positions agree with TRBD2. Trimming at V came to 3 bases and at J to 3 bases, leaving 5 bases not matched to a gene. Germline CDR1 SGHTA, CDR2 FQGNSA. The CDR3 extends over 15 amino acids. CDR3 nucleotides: TGTGCCAGCAGCTTCGGGAGGGCCAGGACAGATACGCAGTATTTT. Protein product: CASSFGRARTDTQYF.

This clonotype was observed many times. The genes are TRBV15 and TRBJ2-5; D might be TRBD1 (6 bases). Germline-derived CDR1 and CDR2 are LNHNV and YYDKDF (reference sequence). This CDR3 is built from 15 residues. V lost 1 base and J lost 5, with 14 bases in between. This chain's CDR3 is CATSRGGQQRETQYF. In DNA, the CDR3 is TGTGCCACCAGCAGAGGTGGACAGCAAAGGGAGACCCAGTACTTC. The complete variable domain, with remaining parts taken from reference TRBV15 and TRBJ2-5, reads DAMVIQNPRYQVTQFGKPVTLSCSQTLNHNVMYWYQQKSSQAPKLLFHYYDKDFNNEADTPDNFQSRRPNTSFCFLDIRSPGLGDTAMYLCATSRGGQQRETQYFGPGTRLLVL.

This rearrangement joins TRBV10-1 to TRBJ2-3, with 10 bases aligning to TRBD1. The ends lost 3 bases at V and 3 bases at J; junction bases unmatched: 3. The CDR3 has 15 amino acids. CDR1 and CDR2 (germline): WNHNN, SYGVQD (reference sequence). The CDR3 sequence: CASSDPGQGTDTQYF. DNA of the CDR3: TGCGCCAGCAGTGACCCGGGACAGGGGACAGATACGCAGTATTTT.

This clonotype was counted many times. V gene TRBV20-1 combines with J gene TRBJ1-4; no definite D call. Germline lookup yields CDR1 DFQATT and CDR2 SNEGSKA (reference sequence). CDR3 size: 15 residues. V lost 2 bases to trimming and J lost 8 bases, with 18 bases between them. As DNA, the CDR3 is TGCAGTGCTAGAACCTCACGGGGTATAAGGGAAAAACTGTTTTTT. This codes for CSARTSRGIREKLFF.

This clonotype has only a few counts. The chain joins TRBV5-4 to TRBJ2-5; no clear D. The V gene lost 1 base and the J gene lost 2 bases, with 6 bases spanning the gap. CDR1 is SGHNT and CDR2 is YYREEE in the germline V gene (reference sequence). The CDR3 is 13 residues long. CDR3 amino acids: CASSLTIQETQYF. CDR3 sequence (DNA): TGTGCCAGCAGCTTGACCATACAAGAGACCCAGTACTTC.

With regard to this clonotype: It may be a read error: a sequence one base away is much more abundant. This CDR3 is CARRGGSPTDTQYF. The CDR3 DNA is TGTGCCAGGAGGGGAGGATCGCCCACAGATACGCAGTATTTT. The rearrangement joins TRBV6-2 or TRBV6-3 to TRBJ2-3; TRBD2 might be the D (6 bases). CDR3 size: 14 residues. V was shortened by 9 bases and J by 2 bases, with 15 bases between the two germline ends. In germline, CDR1 is MNHEY, CDR2 SVGEGT.

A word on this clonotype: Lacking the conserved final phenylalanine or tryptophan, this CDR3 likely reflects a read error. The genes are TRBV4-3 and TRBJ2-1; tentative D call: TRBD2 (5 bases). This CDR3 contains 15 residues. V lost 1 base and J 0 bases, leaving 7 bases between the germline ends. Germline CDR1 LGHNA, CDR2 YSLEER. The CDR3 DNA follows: TGCGCCAGCAGCCAAGGAGAGGGCTCCTACAATGAGCAGTTCTTA. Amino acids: CASSQGEGSYNEQFL.

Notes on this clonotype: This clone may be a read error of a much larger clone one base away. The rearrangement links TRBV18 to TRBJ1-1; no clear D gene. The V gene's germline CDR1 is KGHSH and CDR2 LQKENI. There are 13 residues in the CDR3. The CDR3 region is CASSQGRNTEAIF. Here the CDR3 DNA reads TGTGCCAGCTCACAAGGACGGAACACTGAAGCTATCTTT.

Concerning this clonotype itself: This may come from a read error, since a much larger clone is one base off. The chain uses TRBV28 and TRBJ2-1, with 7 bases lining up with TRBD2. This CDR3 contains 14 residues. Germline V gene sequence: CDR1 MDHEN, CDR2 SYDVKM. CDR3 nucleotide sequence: TGTGCCGGCAGTGATAGCGGGTACCAAGATGAGCAGTTCTTC. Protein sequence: CAGSDSGYQDEQFF.

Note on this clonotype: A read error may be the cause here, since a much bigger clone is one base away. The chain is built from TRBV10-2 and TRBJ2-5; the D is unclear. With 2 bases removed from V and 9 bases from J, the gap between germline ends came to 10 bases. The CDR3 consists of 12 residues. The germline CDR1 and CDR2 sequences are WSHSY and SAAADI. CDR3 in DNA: TGCGCCAGCAGTGAGGGGTTTAGGTCCCAGTACTTC. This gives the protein CASSEGFRSQYF.

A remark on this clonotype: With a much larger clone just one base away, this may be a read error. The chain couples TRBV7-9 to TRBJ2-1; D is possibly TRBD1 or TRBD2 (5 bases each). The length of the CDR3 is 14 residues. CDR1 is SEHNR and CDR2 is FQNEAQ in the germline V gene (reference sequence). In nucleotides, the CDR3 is TGTGCCAGCAGCTTGGGGACCCAGCTCGATGAGAAGTTCTTC. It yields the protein CASSLGTQLDEKFF.

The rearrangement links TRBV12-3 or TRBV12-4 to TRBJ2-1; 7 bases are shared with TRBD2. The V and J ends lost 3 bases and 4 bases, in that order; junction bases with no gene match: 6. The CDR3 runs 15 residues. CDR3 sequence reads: CASSFRLAEYNEQFF. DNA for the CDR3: TGTGCCAGCAGTTTTCGGCTAGCGGAGTACAATGAGCAGTTCTTC.

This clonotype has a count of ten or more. CDR3 DNA sequence: TGCGCCAGCAGCTCACAGGTCTCTGGAAACACCATATATTTT. It specifies CASSSQVSGNTIYF. V gene TRBV4-1 combines with J gene TRBJ1-3; D is perhaps TRBD1 (5 bases). The germline V and J ends were trimmed by 5 bases and 0 bases, with 8 bases remaining between them. Germline-derived CDR1 and CDR2 are MGHRA and YSYEKL. The length of the CDR3 is 14 residues.

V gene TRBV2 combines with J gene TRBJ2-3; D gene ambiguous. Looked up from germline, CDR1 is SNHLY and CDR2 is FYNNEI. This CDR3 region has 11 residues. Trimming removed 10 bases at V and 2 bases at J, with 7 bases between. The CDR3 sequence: CATTPTDTQYF. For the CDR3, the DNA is TGTGCCACTACCCCCACAGATACGCAGTATTTT.

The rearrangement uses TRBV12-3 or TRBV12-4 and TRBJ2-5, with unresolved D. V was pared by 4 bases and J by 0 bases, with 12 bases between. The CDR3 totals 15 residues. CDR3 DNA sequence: TGTGCCAGCAGTTCCCTAGGGCTACACCAAGAGACCCAGTACTTC. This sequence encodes CASSSLGLHQETQYF.

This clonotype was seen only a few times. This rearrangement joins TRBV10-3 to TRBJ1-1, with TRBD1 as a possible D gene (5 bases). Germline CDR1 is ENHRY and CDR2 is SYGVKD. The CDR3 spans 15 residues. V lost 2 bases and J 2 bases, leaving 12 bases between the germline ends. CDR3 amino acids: CAISERAQGNTEAFF. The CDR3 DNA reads TGTGCCATCAGTGAGAGGGCGCAGGGCAACACTGAAGCTTTCTTT.

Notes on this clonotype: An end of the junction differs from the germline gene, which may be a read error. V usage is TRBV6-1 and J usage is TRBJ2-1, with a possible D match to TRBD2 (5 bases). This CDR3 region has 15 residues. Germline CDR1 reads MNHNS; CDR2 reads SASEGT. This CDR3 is CASRRWRSSYNEQFF. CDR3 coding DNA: TGCGCCAGCAGAAGGTGGAGGAGCTCCTACAATGAGCAGTTCTTC.

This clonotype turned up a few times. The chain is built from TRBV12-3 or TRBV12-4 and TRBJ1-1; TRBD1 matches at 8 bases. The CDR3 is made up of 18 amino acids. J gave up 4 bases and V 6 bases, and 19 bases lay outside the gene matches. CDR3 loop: CASRPRGGDGTGGTEAFF. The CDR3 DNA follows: TGTGCCAGCAGACCCCGAGGGGGAGACGGGACAGGTGGCACTGAAGCTTTCTTT.

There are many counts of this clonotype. This chain's CDR3 is CASSLGQNSNQPQHF. CDR3 DNA: TGCGCCAGCAGCCTGGGACAAAATAGCAATCAGCCCCAGCATTTT. The rearrangement uses TRBV4-1 and TRBJ1-5, with TRBD1 as a possible D gene (6 bases). This CDR3 is built from 15 residues. The V gene lost 4 bases and the J gene lost 0 bases, with 10 bases spanning the gap. The germline CDR1 and CDR2 sequences are MGHRA and YSYEKL.